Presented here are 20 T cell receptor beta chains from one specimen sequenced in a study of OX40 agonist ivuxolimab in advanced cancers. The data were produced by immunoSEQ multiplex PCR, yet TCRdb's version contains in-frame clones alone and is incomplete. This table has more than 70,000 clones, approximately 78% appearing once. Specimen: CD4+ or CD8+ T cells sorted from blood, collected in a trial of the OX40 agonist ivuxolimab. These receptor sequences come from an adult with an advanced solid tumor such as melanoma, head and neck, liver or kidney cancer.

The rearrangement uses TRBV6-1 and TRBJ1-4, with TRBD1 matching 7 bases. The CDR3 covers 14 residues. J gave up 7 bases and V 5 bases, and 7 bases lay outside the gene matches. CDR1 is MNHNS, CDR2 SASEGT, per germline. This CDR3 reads CASSKTGEGEKLFF. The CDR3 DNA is TGTGCCAGCAGTAAAACAGGGGAGGGTGAAAAACTGTTTTTT.

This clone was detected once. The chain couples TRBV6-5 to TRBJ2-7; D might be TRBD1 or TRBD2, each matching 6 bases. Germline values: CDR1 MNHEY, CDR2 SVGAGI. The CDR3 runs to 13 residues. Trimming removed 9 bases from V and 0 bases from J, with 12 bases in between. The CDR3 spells CASRGPDSYEQYF. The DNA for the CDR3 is TGTGCCAGTCGGGGGCCGGACTCCTACGAGCAGTACTTC.

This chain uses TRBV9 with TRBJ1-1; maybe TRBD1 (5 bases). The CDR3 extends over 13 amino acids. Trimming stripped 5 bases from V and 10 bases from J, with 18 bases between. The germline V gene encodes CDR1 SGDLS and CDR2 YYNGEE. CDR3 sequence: CASSNSAGRGAFF. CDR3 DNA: TGTGCCAGCAGTAATTCGGCGGGGCGCGGAGCTTTCTTT.

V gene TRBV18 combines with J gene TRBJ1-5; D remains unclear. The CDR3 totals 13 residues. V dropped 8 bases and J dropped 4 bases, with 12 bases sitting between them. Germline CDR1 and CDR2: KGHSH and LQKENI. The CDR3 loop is CASAAAGNQPQHF. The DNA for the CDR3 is TGTGCCAGCGCGGCGGCCGGGAATCAGCCCCAGCATTTT. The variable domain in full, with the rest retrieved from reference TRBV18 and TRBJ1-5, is NAGVMQNPRHLVRRRGQEARLRCSPMKGHSHVYWYRQLPEEGLKFMVYLQKENIIDESGMPKERFSAEFPKEGPSILRIQQVVRGDSAAYFCASAAAGNQPQHFGDGTRLSIL.

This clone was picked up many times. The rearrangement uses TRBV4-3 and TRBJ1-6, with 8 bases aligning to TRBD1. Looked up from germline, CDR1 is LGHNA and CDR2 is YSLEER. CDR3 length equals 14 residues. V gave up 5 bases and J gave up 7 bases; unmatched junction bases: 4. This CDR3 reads CASSVQGGNSPLHF. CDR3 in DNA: TGCGCCAGCAGCGTACAGGGGGGAAATTCACCCCTCCACTTT.

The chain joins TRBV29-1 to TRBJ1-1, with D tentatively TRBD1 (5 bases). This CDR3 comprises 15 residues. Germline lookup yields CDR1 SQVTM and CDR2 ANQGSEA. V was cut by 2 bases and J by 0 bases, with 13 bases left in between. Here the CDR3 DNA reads TGCAGCGTTGAACCCGGGTGGGGGATGAACACTGAAGCTTTCTTT. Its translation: CSVEPGWGMNTEAFF.

The CDR3 region is CASSTGPSDAFF. In DNA form, the CDR3 reads TGTGCCAGCAGTACGGGCCCCTCGGACGCTTTCTTT. The chain combines TRBV28 with TRBJ1-1, with D unresolved. The length of the CDR3 is 12 residues. The germline CDR1 and CDR2 sequences are MDHEN and SYDVKM. V was clipped by 5 bases and J by 11 bases, with 15 bases between them.

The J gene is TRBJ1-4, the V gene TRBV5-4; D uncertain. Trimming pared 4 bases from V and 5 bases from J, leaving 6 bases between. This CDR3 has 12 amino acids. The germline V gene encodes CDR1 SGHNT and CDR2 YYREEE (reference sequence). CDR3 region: CASSGENEKLFF. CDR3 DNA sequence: TGTGCCAGCAGCGGGGAAAATGAAAAACTGTTTTTT.

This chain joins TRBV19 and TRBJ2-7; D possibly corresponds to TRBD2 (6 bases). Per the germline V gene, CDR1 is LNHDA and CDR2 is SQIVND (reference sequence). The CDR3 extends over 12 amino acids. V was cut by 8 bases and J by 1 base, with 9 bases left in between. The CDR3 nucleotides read TGTGCCAGTGGCGGGACTTCCTACGAGCAGTACTTC. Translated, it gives CASGGTSYEQYF. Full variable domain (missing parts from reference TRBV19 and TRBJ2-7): DGGITQSPKYLFRKEGQNVTLSCEQNLNHDAMYWYRQDPGQGLRLIYYSQIVNDFQKGDIAEGYSVSREKKESFPLTVTSAQKNPTAFYLCASGGTSYEQYFGPGTRLTVT.

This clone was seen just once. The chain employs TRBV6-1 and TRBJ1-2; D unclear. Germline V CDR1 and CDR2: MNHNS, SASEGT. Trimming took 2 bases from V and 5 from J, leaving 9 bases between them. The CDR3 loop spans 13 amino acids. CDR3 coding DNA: TGTGCCAGCAGTGAAAGTGGATCGTATGGCTACACCTTC. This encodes CASSESGSYGYTF.

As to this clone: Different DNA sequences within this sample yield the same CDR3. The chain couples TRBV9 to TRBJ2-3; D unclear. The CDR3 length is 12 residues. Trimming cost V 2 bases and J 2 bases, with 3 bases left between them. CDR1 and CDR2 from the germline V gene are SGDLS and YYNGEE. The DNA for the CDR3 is TGTGCCAGCAGCGTTTCCACAGATACGCAGTATTTT. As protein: CASSVSTDTQYF.

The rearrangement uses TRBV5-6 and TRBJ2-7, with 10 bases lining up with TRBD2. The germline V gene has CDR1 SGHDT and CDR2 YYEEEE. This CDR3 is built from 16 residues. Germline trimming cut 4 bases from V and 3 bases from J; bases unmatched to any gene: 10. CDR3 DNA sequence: TGTGCCAGCAGCCGAGGAGCGGGAGGGCCTGTCTACGAGCAGTACTTC. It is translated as CASSRGAGGPVYEQYF.

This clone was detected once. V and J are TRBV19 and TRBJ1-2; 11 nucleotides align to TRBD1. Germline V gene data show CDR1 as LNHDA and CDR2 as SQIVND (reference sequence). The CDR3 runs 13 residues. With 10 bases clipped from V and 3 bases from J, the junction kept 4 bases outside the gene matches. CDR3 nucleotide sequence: TGTGCCATAGGGACAGGGGGGGACTATGGCTACACCTTC. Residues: CAIGTGGDYGYTF.

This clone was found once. DNA for the CDR3: TGTGCCAGCAGCCCTCCGGAGGGGGGGGATACGCAGTATTTT. Translating gives CASSPPEGGDTQYF. The chain joins TRBV4-2 to TRBJ2-3, with a weak D call TRBD2 (7 bases). Looked up from germline, CDR1 is LGHNA and CDR2 is YNFKEQ. V was cut by 4 bases and J by 6 bases, with 14 bases left in between. This CDR3 contains 14 residues.

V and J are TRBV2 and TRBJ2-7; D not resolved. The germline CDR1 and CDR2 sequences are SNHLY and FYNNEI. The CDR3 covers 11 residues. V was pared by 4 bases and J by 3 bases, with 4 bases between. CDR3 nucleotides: TGTGCCAGCAGTGGCCGCTACGAGCAGTACTTC. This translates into CASSGRYEQYF.

The CDR3 protein is CASSFGSGTQETQYF. The CDR3, as DNA: TGTGCCAGCAGCTTTGGTAGCGGAACACAAGAGACCCAGTACTTC. The V and J genes are TRBV11-2 and TRBJ2-5; possibly TRBD2 for D (6 bases). The CDR3 consists of 15 residues. Germline V gives CDR1 SGHAT, CDR2 FQNNGV. V was trimmed by 3 bases and J by 2 bases, leaving 13 bases between them.

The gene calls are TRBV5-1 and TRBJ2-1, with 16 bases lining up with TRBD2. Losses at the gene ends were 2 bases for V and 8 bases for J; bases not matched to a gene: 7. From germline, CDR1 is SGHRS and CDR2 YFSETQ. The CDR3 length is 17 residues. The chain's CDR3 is CASSFAPGLAGGDEQFF. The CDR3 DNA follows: TGCGCCAGCAGCTTTGCCCCGGGACTAGCGGGAGGGGATGAGCAGTTCTTC.

CDR3 DNA sequence: TGTGCCAGCAGCGCGATCTACAGGGGAAGAACTGAAGCTTTCTTT. Its translation is CASSAIYRGRTEAFF. The gene calls are TRBV9 and TRBJ1-1, with 7 bases identical to TRBD1. The V gene's germline CDR1 is SGDLS and CDR2 YYNGEE. The CDR3 is 15 residues long. Trimming at V came to 3 bases and at J to 5 bases, leaving 10 bases not matched to a gene.

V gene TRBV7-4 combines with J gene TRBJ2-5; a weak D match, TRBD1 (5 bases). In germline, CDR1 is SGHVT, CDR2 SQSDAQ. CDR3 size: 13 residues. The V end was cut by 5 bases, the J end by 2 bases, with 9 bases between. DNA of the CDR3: TGTGCCAGCAGCCGGACACCTCAAGAGACCCAGTACTTC. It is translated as CASSRTPQETQYF.

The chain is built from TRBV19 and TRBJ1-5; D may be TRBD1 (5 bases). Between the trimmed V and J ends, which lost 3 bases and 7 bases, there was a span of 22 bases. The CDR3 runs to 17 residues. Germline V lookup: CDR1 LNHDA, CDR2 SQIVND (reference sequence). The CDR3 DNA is TGTGCCAGTAGTATTAGAGGGGATAACCCCTCTGGGCAGCCCCAGCATTTT. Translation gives CASSIRGDNPSGQPQHF.